These 32 T cell receptor beta chains originate from one sample sequenced in a study of T cell repertoires in cytomegalovirus infection. Using its own MiXCR run on the reads, TCRdb lists one record per CDR3 protein. The table includes around 120,000 distinct CDR3 sequences, 7.5% to 9% detected once. Sequenced: PBMCs. The receptors here all came from a human donor in good health (CMV status not recorded). Some clones in this sample may be carry-over from other donors' samples.

This clonotype has more than one count but fewer than ten. The rearrangement links TRBV20-1 to TRBJ2-7; 8 bases map to TRBD1. Germline V lookup: CDR1 DFQATT, CDR2 SNEGSKA (reference sequence). This CDR3 region has 14 residues. The V and J ends lost 5 bases and 3 bases, in that order; junction bases with no gene match: 9. CDR3 loop: CSARTGTSDYEQYF. DNA of the CDR3: TGCAGTGCTCGGACAGGGACTTCCGACTACGAGCAGTACTTC.

Only a few counts were recorded for this clonotype. CDR3 protein: CASSYGYGDSPLHF. In nucleotides, the CDR3 is TGTGCCAGCAGTTACGGGTATGGGGATTCACCCCTCCACTTT. The V gene is TRBV6-5, the J gene TRBJ1-6; D gene uncertain. V was trimmed by 2 bases and J by 8 bases, leaving 10 bases between them. CDR1 is MNHEY, CDR2 SVGAGI, per germline. The CDR3 length is 14 residues.

V is TRBV7-9 and J is TRBJ2-1; D might be TRBD1 (6 bases). Trimming removed 4 bases at V and 2 bases at J, with 12 bases between. Per germline, CDR1 SEHNR and CDR2 FQNEAQ (reference sequence). The CDR3 runs to 15 residues. CDR3 coding DNA: TGTGCCAGCAGCTCGACAGGTTCCCCCTACAATGAGCAGTTCTTC. The encoded protein is CASSSTGSPYNEQFF.

This clonotype was observed at least ten times. V usage is TRBV18 and J usage is TRBJ2-5; D uncertain. Germline V CDR1 and CDR2: KGHSH, LQKENI. This CDR3 has 13 residues. The germline V and J ends were trimmed by 4 bases and 2 bases, with 8 bases remaining between them. CDR3 loop: CASSRTIQETQYF. CDR3 nucleotide sequence: TGTGCCAGCTCACGGACGATACAAGAGACCCAGTACTTC.

This clonotype was found once. A much larger clone is a single base away; this may be a read error. V and J are TRBV3-1 and TRBJ1-1; tentatively, D is TRBD1 (5 bases). Trimming took off 1 base at V and 1 base at J, with 10 bases between the two ends. Germline loops: CDR1 LGHDT, CDR2 YNNKEL (reference sequence). The CDR3 spans 15 residues. Here the CDR3 reads CASSQVRQTNTEAFF. The DNA of the CDR3 is TGTGCCAGCAGCCAAGTTCGACAGACGAACACTGAAGCTTTCTTT. The full variable domain, its missing parts supplied by reference TRBV3-1 and TRBJ1-1, is DTAVSQTPKYLVTQMGNDKSIKCEQNLGHDTMYWYKQDSKKFLKIMFSYNNKELIINETVPNRFSPKSPDKAHLNLHINSLELGDSAVYFCASSQVRQTNTEAFFGQGTRLTVV.

There are many counts of this clonotype. V usage is TRBV2 and J usage is TRBJ2-3, with 9 bases identical to TRBD2. The CDR3 contains 15 residues. From germline, CDR1 is SNHLY and CDR2 FYNNEI. V lost 3 bases to trimming and J lost 6 bases; unmatched junction nucleotides: 7. The DNA of the CDR3 is TGTGCCAGCAGTGAGGGAGCGGGGGGAATGGATACGCAGTATTTT. Translating gives CASSEGAGGMDTQYF.

This clonotype came up a few times. V usage is TRBV2 and J usage is TRBJ2-1; possible D gene TRBD2, 5 bases. Trimming took 2 bases from V and 9 from J, leaving 8 bases between them. The CDR3 has 12 residues. CDR1 and CDR2 (germline): SNHLY, FYNNEI. This CDR3 is CASSESGSEQFF. In nucleotides, the CDR3 is TGTGCCAGCAGTGAATCGGGGAGTGAGCAGTTCTTC.

The sample holds many counts of this clonotype. The rearrangement joins TRBV28 to TRBJ1-1; the D is unclear. Germline V gene lookup returns CDR1 MDHEN and CDR2 SYDVKM. V was pared by 6 bases and J by 0 bases, with 14 bases between. CDR3 length: 15 residues. In DNA form, the CDR3 reads TGTGCCAGCAGGCCATCCCGGGGAATGAACACTGAAGCTTTCTTT. Residues: CASRPSRGMNTEAFF.

This clonotype has ten or more counts. V is TRBV4-1 and J is TRBJ2-7; D is perhaps TRBD1 or TRBD2 (5 bases each). CDR3 length equals 15 residues. V was cut by 1 base and J by 1 base, with 11 bases left in between. CDR1 MGHRA and CDR2 YSYEKL come from the germline V gene. CDR3 in DNA: TGCGCCAGCAGCCAAGGAGGGGCAGCTTCCTACGAGCAGTACTTC. Protein: CASSQGGAASYEQYF.

The gene calls are TRBV20-1 and TRBJ1-1, with TRBD1 identical over 9 bases. The CDR3 loop spans 14 amino acids. V lost 4 bases, J lost 4 bases, and 7 bases stayed unmatched. Germline V gene lookup returns CDR1 DFQATT and CDR2 SNEGSKA (reference sequence). The CDR3 DNA reads as TGCAGTGCTATGAACAGGGGGCGAGTCACTGAAGCTTTCTTT. Translated: CSAMNRGRVTEAFF.

J is TRBJ2-5 and V is TRBV3-1, with unresolved D. This CDR3 has 14 amino acids. Trimming cost V 2 bases and J 4 bases, with 11 bases left between them. The germline CDR1 and CDR2 sequences are LGHDT and YNNKEL (reference sequence). For the CDR3, the DNA is TGTGCCAGCAGCCAACCCGGCCCAGCAGAGACCCAGTACTTC. This gives the protein CASSQPGPAETQYF.

The J gene is TRBJ2-3, the V gene TRBV20-1; D remains unclear. From germline, CDR1 is DFQATT and CDR2 SNEGSKA (reference sequence). Between the trimmed V and J ends, which lost 2 bases and 6 bases, there was a span of 6 bases. The CDR3 is 11 residues long. CDR3 bases: TGCAGTGCTAGAAGGTCCGATACGCAGTATTTT. Its translation: CSARRSDTQYF.

This clonotype has a single count. The CDR3 spells CASSVGQSAQPQHF. The DNA for the CDR3 is TGTGCCAGCAGCGTAGGACAGTCGGCTCAGCCCCAGCATTTT. The rearrangement joins TRBV9 to TRBJ1-5, with a possible D match to TRBD1 (5 bases). V dropped 0 bases and J dropped 6 bases, with 10 bases sitting between them. CDR1 is SGDLS, CDR2 YYNGEE, per germline. This CDR3 contains 14 residues.

The table lists this clonotype with a few counts. The genes are TRBV14 and TRBJ1-1, with a tentative D call TRBD1 (5 bases). Germline assignment: CDR1 SGHDN and CDR2 FVKESK. The CDR3 covers 13 residues. Trimming pared 7 bases from V and 4 bases from J, leaving 13 bases between. For the CDR3, the DNA is TGTGCCAGCACCCAGGGCAGTTTCACTGAAGCTTTCTTT. Residues: CASTQGSFTEAFF. The variable domain in full, completed from reference TRBV14 and TRBJ1-1, reads EAGVTQFPSHSVIEKGQTVTLRCDPISGHDNLYWYRRVMGKEIKFLLHFVKESKQDESGMPNNRFLAERTGGTYSTLKVQPAELEDSGVYFCASTQGSFTEAFFGQGTRLTVV.

This rearrangement joins TRBV5-1 to TRBJ1-5; 8 bases are shared with TRBD1. J gave up 0 bases and V 0 bases, and 2 bases lay outside the gene matches. From germline, CDR1 is SGHRS and CDR2 YFSETQ. The CDR3 length is 16 residues. Written as DNA, the CDR3 is TGCGCCAGCAGCTTGGGGACAGGGAGTAGCAATCAGCCCCAGCATTTT. Amino acids: CASSLGTGSSNQPQHF.

The V call is TRBV2, the J call TRBJ1-1; 7 nucleotides line up with TRBD1. This CDR3 is 16 amino acids long. Germline CDR1 and CDR2: SNHLY and FYNNEI. V gave up 7 bases and J gave up 5 bases; unmatched junction bases: 16. The CDR3 loop reads CASMTATGRIRTEAFF. CDR3 in DNA: TGTGCCAGCATGACAGCGACAGGGCGGATTAGGACTGAAGCTTTCTTT.

The chain is built from TRBV10-1 and TRBJ2-1; TRBD1 is a possible D gene (5 bases). The CDR3 totals 12 residues. V was cut by 10 bases and J by 3 bases, with 10 bases left in between. Germline V lookup: CDR1 WNHNN, CDR2 SYGVQD (reference sequence). In DNA, the CDR3 is TGCGCCACCGAGGACAACTACAATGAGCAGTTCTTC. Its protein is CATEDNYNEQFF.

A few counts support this clonotype. The chain has TRBV20-1 and TRBJ2-1; D is undetermined. The germline V gene has CDR1 DFQATT and CDR2 SNEGSKA (reference sequence). The V end lost 6 bases, the J end lost 1 base, and 10 bases lay between the germline ends. The CDR3 consists of 13 residues. The CDR3 bases are TGCAGTGCGGCCGATGTATCCTACAATGAGCAGTTCTTC. It is translated as CSAADVSYNEQFF.

This clonotype was picked up a small number of times. The V call is TRBV29-1, the J call TRBJ1-2, with D hard to call. Germline CDR1 and CDR2: SQVTM and ANQGSEA. V was clipped by 7 bases and J by 8 bases, with 23 bases between them. This CDR3 contains 14 residues. CDR3 sequence (DNA): TGCAGCGGTCACCTGGAGGCCCGCGATGGCGGCTACACCTTC. Translated: CSGHLEARDGGYTF.

Only a few counts were recorded for this clonotype. The V call is TRBV7-9, the J call TRBJ2-6; D gene unclear. This CDR3 comprises 15 residues. Germline V lookup: CDR1 SEHNR, CDR2 FQNEAQ (reference sequence). V dropped 5 bases and J dropped 1 base, with 9 bases sitting between them. The CDR3 DNA reads as TGTGCCAGCAGCCCCCCGGCGTCTGGGGCCAACGTCCTGACTTTC. This codes for CASSPPASGANVLTF.

This clonotype was recorded many times. The V and J genes are TRBV20-1 and TRBJ1-5, with TRBD1 as a possible D gene (6 bases). V was cut by 3 bases and J by 0 bases, with 15 bases left in between. CDR1 is DFQATT and CDR2 is SNEGSKA in the germline V gene (reference sequence). This CDR3 has 16 residues. CDR3 sequence (DNA): TGCAGTGCTAGTGGGACACTGAGTTATAGCAATCAGCCCCAGCATTTT. It is translated as CSASGTLSYSNQPQHF.

This clonotype was found many times. The gene calls are TRBV6-2 or TRBV6-3 and TRBJ1-1, with TRBD1 identical over 10 bases. In germline, CDR1 is MNHEY, CDR2 SVGEGT. V was clipped by 6 bases and J by 12 bases; unmatched bases: 7. The CDR3 has 12 residues. CDR3 DNA sequence: TGTGCCAGCAGGACGGGACAGGGGATGACTTTCTTT. Translation gives CASRTGQGMTFF.

This clonotype was detected many times. The gene calls are TRBV2 and TRBJ2-1; D may be TRBD2 (6 bases). V lost 7 bases, J lost 8 bases, and 12 bases lay in between. Germline assignment: CDR1 SNHLY and CDR2 FYNNEI. There are 12 residues in the CDR3. The CDR3 bases are TGTGCCAGCATAAGGGGACTGGATGAGCAGTTCTTC. The encoded protein is CASIRGLDEQFF.

Comments on this clonotype: A much more abundant neighbour one base away suggests this may be a read error. V and J are TRBV28 and TRBJ1-5, with D possibly matching TRBD1 (5 bases). CDR1 and CDR2 from the germline V gene are MDHEN and SYDVKM. CDR3 length equals 16 residues. In nucleotides, the CDR3 is TGTGTCAGCACTCCCACCCTGGGGCTGGGCAATCAGCCCCAGCATTTT. It yields the protein CVSTPTLGLGNQPQHF.

In this sample, this clonotype turned up many times. This rearrangement joins TRBV29-1 to TRBJ1-5, with TRBD1 matching over 7 bases. V gave up 3 bases and J gave up 3 bases; unmatched junction bases: 2. Germline CDR1 is SQVTM and CDR2 is ANQGSEA. The CDR3 contains 13 residues. The CDR3 protein is CSVDRGDNQPQHF. DNA for the CDR3: TGCAGCGTTGACAGGGGGGACAATCAGCCCCAGCATTTT.

This clonotype has a handful of counts. This chain joins TRBV7-2 and TRBJ2-7; a possible D gene is TRBD2 (6 bases). CDR1 and CDR2 (germline): SGHTA, FQGNSA. The CDR3 covers 15 residues. The V and J ends lost 2 bases and 2 bases respectively, with 13 bases between them. The CDR3 here is CASSLRDFPPYEQYF. CDR3 in DNA: TGTGCCAGCAGCTTAAGGGACTTTCCCCCCTACGAGCAGTACTTC.

The sample holds a few counts of this clonotype. The chain has TRBV28 and TRBJ2-7; D might be TRBD1 (9 bases). The CDR3 totals 13 residues. The V gene's germline CDR1 is MDHEN and CDR2 SYDVKM. The germline V and J ends were trimmed by 6 bases and 12 bases, with 21 bases remaining between them. CDR3 amino acids: CASSSPGGGQGYF. DNA for the CDR3: TGTGCCAGCAGCTCCCCCGGGGGGGGACAGGGGTACTTC.

There are many counts of this clonotype. This chain joins TRBV7-2 and TRBJ1-2; D not resolved. Germline values: CDR1 SGHTA, CDR2 FQGNSA. The V and J ends lost 2 bases and 0 bases respectively, with 13 bases between them. CDR3 length: 16 amino acids. The CDR3 bases are TGTGCCAGCAGCTTAAGGGAGGGCTTAGCTAACTATGGCTACACCTTC. It specifies CASSLREGLANYGYTF.

This clonotype was found a few times. V is TRBV29-1 and J is TRBJ2-3; D perhaps matches TRBD1 (5 bases). Looked up from germline, CDR1 is SQVTM and CDR2 is ANQGSEA. The CDR3 length is 14 residues. The CDR3 region is CSGAEGLGTDTQYF. Written as DNA, the CDR3 is TGCAGTGGGGCAGAAGGGCTCGGCACAGATACGCAGTATTTT.

The sample holds many counts of this clonotype. J is TRBJ2-1 and V is TRBV7-2; no reliable D call. The V gene's germline CDR1 is SGHTA and CDR2 FQGNSA. V lost 4 bases and J 9 bases, leaving 10 bases between the germline ends. The CDR3 is 12 amino acids. CDR3 sequence reads: CASSSGQIEQFF. The CDR3 nucleotides read TGTGCCAGCAGCTCCGGGCAGATTGAGCAGTTCTTC. Together with reference TRBV7-2 and TRBJ2-1, the CDR3 gives the full variable domain: GAGVSQSPSNKVTEKGKDVELRCDPISGHTALYWYRQSLGQGLEFLIYFQGNSAPDKSGLPSDRFSAERTGGSVSTLTIQRTQQEDSAVYLCASSSGQIEQFFGPGTRLTVL.

This clonotype was found many times. The chain has TRBV19 and TRBJ2-1; 9 positions match TRBD1. V lost 8 bases, J lost 9 bases, and 5 bases stayed unmatched. Per the germline V gene, CDR1 is LNHDA and CDR2 is SQIVND (reference sequence). The CDR3 loop spans 12 amino acids. The CDR3 reads CASSQGAGEQFF. CDR3 nucleotide sequence: TGTGCCAGTTCACAGGGGGCTGGTGAGCAGTTCTTC. Supplemented by reference TRBV19 and TRBJ2-1, the full variable domain reads DGGITQSPKYLFRKEGQNVTLSCEQNLNHDAMYWYRQDPGQGLRLIYYSQIVNDFQKGDIAEGYSVSREKKESFPLTVTSAQKNPTAFYLCASSQGAGEQFFGPGTRLTVL.

This clonotype was counted many times. This CDR3 reads CASSFMTVRNTEAFF. As DNA, the CDR3 is TGTGCCAGCAGTTTCATGACAGTACGGAACACTGAAGCTTTCTTT. The V call is TRBV12-3 or TRBV12-4, the J call TRBJ1-1, with D maybe TRBD1 (5 bases). The CDR3 runs 15 residues. V was clipped by 3 bases and J by 1 base, with 12 bases between them.